This TCR beta chain was captured in a study of cytomegalovirus exposure and HLA in healthy donors. Comment on this clone: Its antigen is currently unknown.

General study points: As a later analysis showed, a missense DCLRE1C variant was linked to trimming of TCR beta V- and J-genes.

PCR was performed using 60 Vbeta and 13 Jbeta primers. Using immunoSEQ multiplex PCR, the repertoire was profiled, and TCRdb retains in-frame clones only, with some absent. The sample holds 150,000 or so clones, approximately 80% seen once. Germline trimming cut 2 bases from V and 5 bases from J; bases unmatched to any gene: 8. The CDR3 has 15 amino acids. Germline V gene data show CDR1 as MNHNY and CDR2 as SVGAGI (reference sequence). Material: PBMCs. J is TRBJ2-7 and V is TRBV6-6, with TRBD1 matching 8 bases. The clonotype comes from a woman aged 40 to 49 in good health and CMV-seronegative. CDR3 nucleotide sequence: TGTGCCAGCAGTTACGGCGCCAGGGGGCGCGACGAGCAGTACTTC. Residues: CASSYGARGRDEQYF.